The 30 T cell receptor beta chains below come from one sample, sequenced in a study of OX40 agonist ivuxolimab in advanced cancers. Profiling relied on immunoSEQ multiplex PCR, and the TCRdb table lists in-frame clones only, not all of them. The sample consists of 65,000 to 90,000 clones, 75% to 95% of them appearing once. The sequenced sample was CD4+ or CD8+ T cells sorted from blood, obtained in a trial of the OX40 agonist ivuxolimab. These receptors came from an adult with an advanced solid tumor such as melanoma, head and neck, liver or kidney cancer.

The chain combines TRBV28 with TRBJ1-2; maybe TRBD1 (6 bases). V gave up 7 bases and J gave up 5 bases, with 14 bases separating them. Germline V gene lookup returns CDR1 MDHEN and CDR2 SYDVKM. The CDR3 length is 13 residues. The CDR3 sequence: CASTIGQLYGYTF. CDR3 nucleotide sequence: TGTGCCAGCACAATCGGACAGTTGTATGGCTACACCTTC.

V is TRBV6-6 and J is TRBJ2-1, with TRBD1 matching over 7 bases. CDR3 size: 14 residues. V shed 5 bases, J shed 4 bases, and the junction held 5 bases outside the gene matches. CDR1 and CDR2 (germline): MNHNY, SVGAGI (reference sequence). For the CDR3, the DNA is TGTGCCAGCAGTCTCCCGGGACAGTACAATGAGCAGTTCTTC. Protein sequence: CASSLPGQYNEQFF.

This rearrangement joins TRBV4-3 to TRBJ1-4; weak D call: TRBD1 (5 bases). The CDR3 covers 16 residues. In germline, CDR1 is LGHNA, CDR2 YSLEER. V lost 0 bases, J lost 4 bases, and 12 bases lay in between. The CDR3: CASSQDGGRVNEKLFF. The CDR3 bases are TGCGCCAGCAGCCAAGACGGGGGACGGGTTAATGAAAAACTGTTTTTT.

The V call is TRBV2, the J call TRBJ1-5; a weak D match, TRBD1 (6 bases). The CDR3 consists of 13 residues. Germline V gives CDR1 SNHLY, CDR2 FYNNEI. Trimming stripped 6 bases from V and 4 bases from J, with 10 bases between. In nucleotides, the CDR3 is TGTGCCAGCAGGGGGGGCACTAATCAGCCCCAGCATTTT. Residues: CASRGGTNQPQHF.

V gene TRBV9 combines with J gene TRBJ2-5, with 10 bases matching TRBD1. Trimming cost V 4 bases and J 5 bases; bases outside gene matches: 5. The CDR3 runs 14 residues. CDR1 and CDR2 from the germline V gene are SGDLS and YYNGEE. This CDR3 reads CASSKGQGRETQYF. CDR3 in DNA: TGTGCCAGCAGCAAGGGACAGGGGCGGGAGACCCAGTACTTC.

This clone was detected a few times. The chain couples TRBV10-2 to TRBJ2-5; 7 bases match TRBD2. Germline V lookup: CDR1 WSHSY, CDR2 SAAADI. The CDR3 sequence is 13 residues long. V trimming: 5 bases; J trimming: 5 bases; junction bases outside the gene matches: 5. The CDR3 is CASSLGGWETQYF. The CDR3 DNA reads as TGCGCCAGCAGTTTGGGGGGGTGGGAGACCCAGTACTTC.

In DNA form, the CDR3 reads TGTGCCAGCAGTGAAATAGGGGGTCATGAGACCCAGTACTTC. It yields the protein CASSEIGGHETQYF. This rearrangement joins TRBV25-1 to TRBJ2-5; D perhaps matches TRBD1 (6 bases). The CDR3 has 14 residues. Germline loops: CDR1 MGHDK, CDR2 SYGVNS. Trimming stripped 2 bases from V and 5 bases from J, with 12 bases between.

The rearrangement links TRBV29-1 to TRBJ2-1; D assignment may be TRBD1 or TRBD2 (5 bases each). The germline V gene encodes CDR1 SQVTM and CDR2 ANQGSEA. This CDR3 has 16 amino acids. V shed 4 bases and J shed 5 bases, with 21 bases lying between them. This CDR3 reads CSVGGHRDATNNEQFF. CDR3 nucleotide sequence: TGCAGCGTTGGAGGACACCGGGACGCAACGAACAATGAGCAGTTCTTC.

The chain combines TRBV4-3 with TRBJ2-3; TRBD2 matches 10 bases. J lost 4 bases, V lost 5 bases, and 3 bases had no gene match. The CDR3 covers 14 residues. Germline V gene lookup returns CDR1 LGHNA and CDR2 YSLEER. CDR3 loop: CASSGTSEADTQYF. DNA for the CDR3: TGCGCCAGCAGCGGGACTAGCGAAGCAGATACGCAGTATTTT.

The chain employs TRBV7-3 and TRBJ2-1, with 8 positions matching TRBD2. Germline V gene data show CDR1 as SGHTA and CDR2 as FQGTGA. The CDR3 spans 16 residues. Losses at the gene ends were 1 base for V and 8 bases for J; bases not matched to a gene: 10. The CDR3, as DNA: TGTGCCAGCAGCTTAAGGTCTCCGGGACTAGAGGATGAGCAGTTCTTC. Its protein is CASSLRSPGLEDEQFF.

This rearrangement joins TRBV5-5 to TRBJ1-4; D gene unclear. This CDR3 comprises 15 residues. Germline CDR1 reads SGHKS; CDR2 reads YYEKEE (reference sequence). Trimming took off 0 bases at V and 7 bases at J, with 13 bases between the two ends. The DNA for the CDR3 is TGTGCCAGCAGCTTGGCGTTGGAAAGCTTTGAAAAACTGTTTTTT. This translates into CASSLALESFEKLFF.

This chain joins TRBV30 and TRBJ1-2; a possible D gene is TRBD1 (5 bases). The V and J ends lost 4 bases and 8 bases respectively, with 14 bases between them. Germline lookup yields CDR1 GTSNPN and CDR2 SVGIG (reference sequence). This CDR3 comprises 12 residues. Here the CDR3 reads CAWNQGSEGYTF. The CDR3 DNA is TGTGCCTGGAACCAGGGTTCAGAAGGCTACACCTTC.

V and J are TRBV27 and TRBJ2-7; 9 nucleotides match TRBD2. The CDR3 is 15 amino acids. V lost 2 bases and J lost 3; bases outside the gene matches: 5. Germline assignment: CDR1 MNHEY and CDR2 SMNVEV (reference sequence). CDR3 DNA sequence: TGTGCCAGCAGTTTAAAGGCTAGCGGGAACTACGAGCAGTACTTC. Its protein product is CASSLKASGNYEQYF.

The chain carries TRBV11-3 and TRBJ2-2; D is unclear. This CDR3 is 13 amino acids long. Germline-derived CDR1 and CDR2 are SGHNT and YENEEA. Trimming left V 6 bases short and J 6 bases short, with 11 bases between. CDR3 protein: CASSLARAGELFF. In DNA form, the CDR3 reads TGTGCCAGCAGTTTGGCGAGAGCCGGGGAGCTGTTTTTT.

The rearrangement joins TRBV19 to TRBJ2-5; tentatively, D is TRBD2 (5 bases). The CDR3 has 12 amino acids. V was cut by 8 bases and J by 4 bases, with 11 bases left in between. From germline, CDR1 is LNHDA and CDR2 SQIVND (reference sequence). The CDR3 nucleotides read TGTGCCAGTGGACTTCGGGGAGAGACCCAGTACTTC. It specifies CASGLRGETQYF.

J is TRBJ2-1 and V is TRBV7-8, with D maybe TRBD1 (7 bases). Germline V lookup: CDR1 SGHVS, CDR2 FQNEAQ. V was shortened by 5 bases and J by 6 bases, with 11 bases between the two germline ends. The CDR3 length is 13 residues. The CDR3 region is CASSRGTVNEQFF. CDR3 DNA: TGTGCCAGCAGCCGGGGGACAGTCAATGAGCAGTTCTTC.

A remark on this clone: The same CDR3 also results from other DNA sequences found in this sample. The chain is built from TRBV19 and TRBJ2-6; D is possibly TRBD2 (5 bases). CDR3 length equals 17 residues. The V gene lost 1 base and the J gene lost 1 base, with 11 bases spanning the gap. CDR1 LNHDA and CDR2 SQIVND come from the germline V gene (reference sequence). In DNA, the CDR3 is TGTGCCAGTAGTATAGGGGCCGGGGATTCTGGGGCCAACGTCCTGACTTTC. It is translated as CASSIGAGDSGANVLTF.

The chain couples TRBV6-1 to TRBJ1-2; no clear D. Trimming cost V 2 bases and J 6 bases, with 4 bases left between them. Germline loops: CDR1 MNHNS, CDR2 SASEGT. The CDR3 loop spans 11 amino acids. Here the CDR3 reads CASSESNGYTF. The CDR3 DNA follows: TGTGCCAGCAGTGAAAGTAATGGCTACACCTTC.

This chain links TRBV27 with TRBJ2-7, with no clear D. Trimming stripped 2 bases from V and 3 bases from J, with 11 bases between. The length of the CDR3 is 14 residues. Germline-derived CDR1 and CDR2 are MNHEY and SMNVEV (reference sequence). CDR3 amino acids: CASSLSRGDYEQYF. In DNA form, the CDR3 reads TGTGCCAGCAGTTTAAGCAGAGGAGACTACGAGCAGTACTTC.

The CDR3 reads CASSQGGGSTDTQYF. The DNA of the CDR3 is TGTGCCAGCAGCCAAGGTGGGGGTAGCACAGATACGCAGTATTTT. This sequence joins TRBV14 and TRBJ2-3; TRBD1 or TRBD2 may be the D gene (5 bases each). Germline CDR1 SGHDN, CDR2 FVKESK. The CDR3 consists of 15 residues. V was trimmed by 1 base and J by 0 bases, leaving 8 bases between them.

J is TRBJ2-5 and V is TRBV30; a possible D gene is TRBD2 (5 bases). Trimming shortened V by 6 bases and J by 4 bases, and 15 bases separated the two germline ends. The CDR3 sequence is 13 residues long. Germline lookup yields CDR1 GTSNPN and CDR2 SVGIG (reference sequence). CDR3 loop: CACIGIFRETQYF. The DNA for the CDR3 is TGTGCCTGCATCGGGATCTTCAGAGAGACCCAGTACTTC.

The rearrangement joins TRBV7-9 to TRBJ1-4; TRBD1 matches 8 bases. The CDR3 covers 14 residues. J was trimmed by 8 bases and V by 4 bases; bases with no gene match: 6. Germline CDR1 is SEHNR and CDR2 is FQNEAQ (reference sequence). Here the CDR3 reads CASSSDRVGEKLFF. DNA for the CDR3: TGTGCCAGCAGCTCGGACAGGGTGGGAGAAAAACTGTTTTTT.

DNA for the CDR3: TGTGCCAGTAGTATGTCTCCAGCGACCGAGCAGTACTTC. As protein: CASSMSPATEQYF. The chain recombines TRBV19 with TRBJ2-7; no clear D gene. This CDR3 has 13 residues. CDR1 is LNHDA and CDR2 is SQIVND in the germline V gene (reference sequence). The V and J ends lost 3 bases and 6 bases respectively, with 12 bases between them.

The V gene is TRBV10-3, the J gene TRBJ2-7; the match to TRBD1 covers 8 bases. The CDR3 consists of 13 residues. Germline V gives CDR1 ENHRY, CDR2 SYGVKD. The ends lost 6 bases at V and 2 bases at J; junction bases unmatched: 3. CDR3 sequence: CAIRRDRPYEQYF. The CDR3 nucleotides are TGTGCCATCAGACGGGACAGGCCCTACGAGCAGTACTTC.

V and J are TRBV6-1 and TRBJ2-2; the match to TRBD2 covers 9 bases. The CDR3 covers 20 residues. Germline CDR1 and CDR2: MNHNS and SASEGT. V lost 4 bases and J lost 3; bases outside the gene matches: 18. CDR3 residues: CASSGKVGGRAGAYTGELFF. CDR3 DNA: TGTGCCAGCAGTGGTAAAGTGGGCGGGAGGGCCGGAGCCTACACCGGGGAGCTGTTTTTT.

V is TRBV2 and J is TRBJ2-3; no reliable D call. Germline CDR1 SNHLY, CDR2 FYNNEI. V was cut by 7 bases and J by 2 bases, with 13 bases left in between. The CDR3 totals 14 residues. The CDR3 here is CASMRLLTTDTQYF. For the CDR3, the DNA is TGTGCCAGCATGAGGCTGCTCACCACAGATACGCAGTATTTT.

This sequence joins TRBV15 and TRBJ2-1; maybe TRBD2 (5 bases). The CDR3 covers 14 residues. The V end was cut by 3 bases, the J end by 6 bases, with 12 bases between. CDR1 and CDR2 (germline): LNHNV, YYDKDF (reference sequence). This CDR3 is CATSRPGKSNEQFF. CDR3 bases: TGTGCCACCAGCAGGCCGGGGAAGTCCAATGAGCAGTTCTTC.

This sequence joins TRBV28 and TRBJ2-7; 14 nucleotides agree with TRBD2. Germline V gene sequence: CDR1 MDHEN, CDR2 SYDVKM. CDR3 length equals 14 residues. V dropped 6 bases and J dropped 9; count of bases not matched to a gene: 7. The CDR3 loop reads CASRGGTSGGRQYF. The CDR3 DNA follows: TGTGCCAGCAGGGGAGGGACTAGCGGGGGCCGGCAGTACTTC.

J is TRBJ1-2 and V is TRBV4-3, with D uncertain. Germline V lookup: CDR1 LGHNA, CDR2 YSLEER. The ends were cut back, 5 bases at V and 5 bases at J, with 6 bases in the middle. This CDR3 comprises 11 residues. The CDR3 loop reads CASSSPYGYTF. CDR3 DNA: TGCGCCAGCAGCTCCCCGTATGGCTACACCTTC.

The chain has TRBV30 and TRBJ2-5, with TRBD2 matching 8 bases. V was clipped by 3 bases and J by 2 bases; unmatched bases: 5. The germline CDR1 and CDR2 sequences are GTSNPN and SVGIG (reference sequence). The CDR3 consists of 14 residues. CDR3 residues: CAWRLAGAQETQYF. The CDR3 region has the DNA TGTGCCTGGAGGCTAGCGGGCGCTCAAGAGACCCAGTACTTC.